A single sample is the source of the 21 T cell receptor beta chains below, sequenced in a study of beta chain features in type 1 diabetes. The isolated RNA, all of it, was reverse transcribed, so expressed TCRB transcripts were what got sequenced. TCRdb's table, derived via immunoSEQ multiplex PCR, lists solely in-frame clones and lacks some. The profile covers 350,000 to 450,000 clones, with roughly 16% appearing a single time and roughly 0.017% taken by the ten largest. The sequenced sample consisted of naive CD4+ T cells from blood. These receptor sequences come from a woman under 30 in good health.

This clone was counted between two and nine times. J is TRBJ2-7 and V is TRBV28; 7 bases are shared with TRBD1. V shed 6 bases and J 4 bases; nucleotides not matched to a gene: 9. Looked up from germline, CDR1 is MDHEN and CDR2 is SYDVKM. The CDR3 totals 14 residues. DNA of the CDR3: TGTGCCAGCAGAACAGGACAGGATCGATACGAGCAGTACTTC. Translating gives CASRTGQDRYEQYF. Complete variable domain (other parts from reference TRBV28 and TRBJ2-7): DVKVTQSSRYLVKRTGEKVFLECVQDMDHENMFWYRQDPGLGLRLIYFSYDVKMKEKGDIPEGYSVSREKKERFSLILESASTNQTSMYLCASRTGQDRYEQYFGPGTRLTVT.

About this clone: Other DNA sequences of this sample code for an identical CDR3. The J gene is TRBJ1-1, the V gene TRBV18; perhaps TRBD1 as D (5 bases). The CDR3 length is 14 residues. Trimming left V 1 base short and J 4 bases short, with 10 bases between. Germline lookup yields CDR1 KGHSH and CDR2 LQKENI. This CDR3 reads CASSPLREGTEAFF. The CDR3 bases are TGTGCCAGCTCACCACTCAGGGAGGGCACTGAAGCTTTCTTT.

This clone was seen only a few times. The chain employs TRBV9 and TRBJ2-4, with D possibly being TRBD1 (5 bases). Between the trimmed V and J ends, which lost 3 bases and 7 bases, there was a span of 17 bases. Germline values: CDR1 SGDLS, CDR2 YYNGEE. The CDR3 sequence is 15 residues long. CDR3 protein: CASSGHGAEVNIQYF. CDR3 DNA: TGTGCCAGCAGCGGACATGGGGCCGAGGTGAACATTCAGTACTTC.

V gene TRBV5-4 combines with J gene TRBJ2-6; D is unresolved. Deletions cut 7 bases from V and 0 bases from J, with 8 bases between. Germline assignment: CDR1 SGHNT and CDR2 YYREEE (reference sequence). The CDR3 covers 14 residues. CDR3 loop: CASALSSGANVLTF. CDR3 nucleotides: TGTGCCAGCGCTCTTAGCTCTGGGGCCAACGTCCTGACTTTC.

The genes are TRBV29-1 and TRBJ2-3; the D gene is possibly TRBD2 (5 bases). CDR1 is SQVTM, CDR2 ANQGSEA, per germline. This CDR3 contains 13 residues. V shed 8 bases and J shed 3 bases, with 15 bases lying between them. The DNA of the CDR3 is TGCAGCCCCGGTTCGCTAGCAACAGATACGCAGTATTTT. It is translated as CSPGSLATDTQYF.

The J gene is TRBJ2-7, the V gene TRBV5-1; tentatively, D is TRBD2 (6 bases). Between the trimmed V and J ends, which lost 4 bases and 1 base, there was a span of 15 bases. The CDR3 has 15 amino acids. CDR1 and CDR2 from the germline V gene are SGHRS and YFSETQ. CDR3 sequence: CASSTPGTRSYEQYF. The CDR3 DNA reads as TGCGCCAGCAGCACCCCAGGGACTCGGTCCTACGAGCAGTACTTC.

V and J are TRBV27 and TRBJ1-2, with TRBD1 matching over 7 bases. This CDR3 spans 12 amino acids. CDR1 is MNHEY and CDR2 is SMNVEV in the germline V gene (reference sequence). V was clipped by 4 bases and J by 5 bases; unmatched bases: 1. This CDR3 reads CASSSTGYGYTF. The CDR3 DNA follows: TGTGCCAGCAGTTCGACAGGGTATGGCTACACCTTC.

V usage is TRBV9 and J usage is TRBJ2-5, with TRBD1 matching over 11 bases. The CDR3 sequence is 16 residues long. V shed 0 bases and J 2 bases; nucleotides not matched to a gene: 3. In germline, CDR1 is SGDLS, CDR2 YYNGEE. Here the CDR3 DNA reads TGTGCCAGCAGCGTAGGTGGGACAGGGGGGCAAGAGACCCAGTACTTC. Translation: CASSVGGTGGQETQYF.

V gene TRBV7-2 combines with J gene TRBJ2-3, with TRBD1 identical over 9 bases. The length of the CDR3 is 13 residues. CDR1 SGHTA and CDR2 FQGNSA come from the germline V gene. The V and J ends lost 5 bases and 10 bases, in that order; junction bases with no gene match: 7. The CDR3 DNA reads as TGTGCCAGCAGCATCGGGACAGGGAGAGCGCAGTATTTT. Protein product: CASSIGTGRAQYF.

This clone appeared a few times. The chain carries TRBV7-9 and TRBJ2-3; 11 nucleotides match TRBD2. Germline V lookup: CDR1 SEHNR, CDR2 FQNEAQ (reference sequence). The V segment lost 4 bases and the J segment 6 bases; nucleotides outside the gene matches: 6. The CDR3 contains 15 residues. CDR3 in amino acids: CASSSLAGASDTQYF. The CDR3, as DNA: TGTGCCAGCAGCTCACTAGCGGGAGCATCTGATACGCAGTATTTT.

This sequence joins TRBV19 and TRBJ2-5; 8 bases align to TRBD1. The DNA end favors TRBJ2-7, so the J call may be wrong. The CDR3 is made up of 15 amino acids. Germline V lookup: CDR1 LNHDA, CDR2 SQIVND (reference sequence). This CDR3 is CASSIYRTGPYEQYF. DNA for the CDR3: TGTGCCAGTAGTATCTACAGGACAGGGCCCTACGAGCAGTACTTC.

This clone was found a few times. The chain employs TRBV6-5 and TRBJ2-5, with TRBD1 matching over 8 bases. The CDR3 consists of 14 residues. Germline CDR1 MNHEY, CDR2 SVGAGI. The V segment lost 6 bases and the J segment 5 bases; nucleotides outside the gene matches: 8. Here the CDR3 reads CASRLPGQGETQYF. In DNA, the CDR3 is TGTGCCAGCAGGCTTCCTGGACAGGGTGAGACCCAGTACTTC.

This clone has only a few counts. The chain combines TRBV19 with TRBJ2-2, with TRBD2 matching over 8 bases. This CDR3 has 16 amino acids. Germline CDR1 reads LNHDA; CDR2 reads SQIVND (reference sequence). Trimming removed 3 bases from V and 7 bases from J; junction bases left unmatched: 10. CDR3 sequence: CASSILGLAFVGELFF. CDR3 in DNA: TGTGCCAGTAGTATCCTAGGACTAGCCTTTGTCGGGGAGCTGTTTTTT. The complete variable domain, with remaining parts taken from reference TRBV19 and TRBJ2-2, reads DGGITQSPKYLFRKEGQNVTLSCEQNLNHDAMYWYRQDPGQGLRLIYYSQIVNDFQKGDIAEGYSVSREKKESFPLTVTSAQKNPTAFYLCASSILGLAFVGELFFGEGSRLTVL.

This rearrangement joins TRBV7-2 to TRBJ2-7; D possibly corresponds to TRBD2 (6 bases). The CDR3 has 12 amino acids. Trimming left V 6 bases short and J 2 bases short, with 8 bases between. CDR1 SGHTA and CDR2 FQGNSA come from the germline V gene. CDR3 protein: CASSRGTYEQYF. CDR3 in DNA: TGTGCCAGCAGTCGGGGGACCTACGAGCAGTACTTC.

The chain uses TRBV23-1 and TRBJ1-5; D unclear. TRBV23-1 is an ORF for which the function is uncertain. This CDR3 has 16 residues. V was clipped by 4 bases and J by 0 bases, with 13 bases between them. The CDR3 region has the DNA TGCGCCAGCAGTCCACCCTATGCAGGTAGCAATCAGCCCCAGCATTTT. Encoded protein: CASSPPYAGSNQPQHF.

The rearrangement uses TRBV7-9 and TRBJ2-5; D unresolved. This CDR3 is 14 amino acids long. V lost 3 bases, J lost 5 bases, and 13 bases lay in between. Germline lookup yields CDR1 SEHNR and CDR2 FQNEAQ (reference sequence). In DNA, the CDR3 is TGTGCCAGCAGCTTTTGGGCTCCGGTGGAGACCCAGTACTTC. Translating gives CASSFWAPVETQYF.

The rearrangement joins TRBV12-5 to TRBJ2-4, with TRBD2 matching 11 bases. This CDR3 region has 19 residues. CDR1 is LGHNT, CDR2 FRNRAP, per germline. V shed 1 base and J 4 bases; nucleotides not matched to a gene: 12. CDR3 bases: TGTGCTAGTGGTTTGGAGGGAACTAGCGGGAGTCGGCGGAAAAACATTCAGTACTTC. Translating it yields CASGLEGTSGSRRKNIQYF.

This chain uses TRBV5-1 with TRBJ2-7; D gene unclear. The CDR3 sequence is 15 residues long. V lost 0 bases and J lost 2, with 12 bases in between. Germline V CDR1 and CDR2: SGHRS, YFSETQ. DNA of the CDR3: TGCGCCAGCAGCTTGGACCCCGCCGGAGCCTACGAGCAGTACTTC. Translated, it gives CASSLDPAGAYEQYF.

This clone showed up just a few times. The chain has TRBV30 and TRBJ2-1; D perhaps matches TRBD2 (6 bases). The V end lost 2 bases, the J end lost 4 bases, and 15 bases lay between the germline ends. The CDR3 is made up of 15 amino acids. Germline CDR1 and CDR2: GTSNPN and SVGIG (reference sequence). CDR3 in DNA: TGTGCCTGGAGTAGTTGGGCGGGATGGTACAATGAGCAGTTCTTC. Translation: CAWSSWAGWYNEQFF.

This clone was counted between two and nine times. This sequence joins TRBV4-2 and TRBJ2-1, with 11 nucleotides matching TRBD2. The CDR3 contains 16 residues. The germline CDR1 and CDR2 sequences are LGHNA and YNFKEQ. The V and J ends lost 1 base and 8 bases, in that order; junction bases with no gene match: 7. CDR3 loop: CASSQALAGARDEQFF. As DNA, the CDR3 is TGTGCCAGCAGCCAAGCACTAGCGGGAGCTCGCGATGAGCAGTTCTTC.

The chain joins TRBV5-1 to TRBJ2-7, with 8 bases identical to TRBD2. Per the germline V gene, CDR1 is SGHRS and CDR2 is YFSETQ. CDR3 length: 15 amino acids. The V gene end was trimmed by 1 base and the J gene end by 3 bases; junction bases not matched to a gene: 6. CDR3 region: CASSLRTSGIYEQYF. In DNA, the CDR3 is TGCGCCAGCAGCTTGAGAACTAGCGGAATCTACGAGCAGTACTTC.